This is a list of T cell receptor beta chains from one sample in a study of T cell repertoires in cytomegalovirus infection. TCRdb fed the reads into MiXCR, producing one record per CDR3 protein. The sample lists around 140,000 distinct CDR3 sequences, roughly a third occurring once. Their target antigens are unknown. The source was CD8+ T cells from cultured PBMCs, collected from culture after CMV antigen stimulation. These receptors all come from a human donor in good health (CMV status not recorded). Some clones in this sample may be carry-over from other donors' samples. CDR3s include the opening cysteine and the closing phenylalanine or tryptophan. The D gene is left open where the match is weak. Size is omitted from some rows. Given values are once, few, many or a class for expanded clones.

J: TRBJ2-2; length: 15; D: .; size: .; V: TRBV4-1; CDR3: CASSLSGGITGELFF; DNA: TGCGCCAGCAGCCTCTCGGGGGGCATCACCGGGGAGCTGTTTTTT
J: TRBJ2-3; length: 19; D: TRBD2; size: .; V: TRBV12-3/TRBV12-4; CDR3: CASRPRTSGVFSGGAAQYF; DNA: TGTGCCAGCAGGCCGAGGACTAGCGGGGTGTTCTCTGGGGGGGCGGCGCAGTATTTT
J: TRBJ1-1; length: 14; D: .; size: .; V: TRBV30; CDR3: CAWSVGGGRTEAFF; DNA: TGTGCCTGGAGTGTTGGAGGGGGGAGAACTGAAGCTTTCTTT
J: TRBJ2-7; length: 12; D: .; size: once; V: TRBV2; CDR3: CASRGAPYEQYF; DNA: TGTGCCAGCAGAGGGGCCCCCTACGAGCAGTACTTC
J: TRBJ2-1; length: 15; D: TRBD2; size: few; V: TRBV6-4; CDR3: CASSDFSGGAGEQFF; DNA: TGTGCCAGCAGTGACTTTAGCGGGGGGGCTGGTGAGCAGTTCTTC
J: TRBJ2-2; length: 16; D: TRBD1; size: .; V: TRBV12-3/TRBV12-4; CDR3: CASSSGQGANTGELFF; DNA: TGTGCCAGCAGTTCGGGACAGGGGGCGAACACCGGGGAGCTGTTTTTT
J: TRBJ1-5; length: 15; D: .; size: .; V: TRBV6-6; CDR3: CASIWEVSSNQPQHF; DNA: TGTGCCAGCATTTGGGAGGTCAGTAGCAATCAGCCCCAGCATTTT
J: TRBJ1-4; length: 15; D: TRBD1; size: .; V: TRBV19; CDR3: CASSILAGGDEKLFF; DNA: TGTGCCAGTAGTATCCTCGCAGGGGGCGATGAAAAACTGTTTTTT
J: TRBJ2-1; length: 16; D: .; size: many; V: TRBV28; CDR3: CASSFLSQETYNEQFF; DNA: TGTGCCAGCAGTTTCCTCAGTCAGGAAACCTACAATGAGCAGTTCTTC
J: TRBJ1-6; length: 15; D: .; size: many; V: TRBV5-6; CDR3: CASSFRQNYNSPLHF; DNA: TGTGCCAGCAGCTTTCGACAGAACTATAATTCACCCCTCCACTTT
J: TRBJ2-2; length: 14; D: .; size: few; V: TRBV14; CDR3: CASSQGTLTGELFF; DNA: TGTGCCAGCAGCCAAGGGACGTTAACCGGGGAGCTGTTTTTT
J: TRBJ2-1; length: 16; D: TRBD1; size: few; V: TRBV24-1; CDR3: CATSDLGTGVSNEQFF; DNA: TGTGCCACCAGTGATTTAGGGACAGGTGTTTCTAATGAGCAGTTCTTC
J: TRBJ2-6; length: 16; D: .; size: few; V: TRBV6-1; CDR3: CASSELGGIGANVLTF; DNA: TGTGCCAGCAGTGAACTGGGTGGAATTGGGGCCAACGTCCTGACTTTC
J: TRBJ2-1; length: 14; D: .; size: .; V: TRBV27; CDR3: CASSFQGIDNEQFF; DNA: TGTGCCAGCAGTTTCCAGGGTATAGACAATGAGCAGTTCTTC
J: TRBJ2-5; length: 18; D: TRBD2; size: .; V: TRBV5-1; CDR3: CASSLLLAGGVFQETQYF; DNA: TGCGCCAGCAGCTTACTACTAGCGGGGGGCGTCTTTCAAGAGACCCAGTACTTC
J: TRBJ1-5; length: 17; D: .; size: once; V: TRBV7-9; CDR3: CASSRWGAAEGNQPQHF; DNA: TGTGCCAGCAGTCGATGGGGGGCCGCCGAGGGCAATCAGCCCCAGCATTTT
J: TRBJ2-1; length: 16; D: .; size: many; V: TRBV7-6; CDR3: CASSLTSMTGGNEQFF; DNA: TGTGCCAGCAGCTTAACATCGATGACAGGTGGTAATGAGCAGTTCTTC
J: TRBJ2-7; length: 16; D: TRBD1; size: .; V: TRBV7-2; CDR3: CASSYTPGTGYSEQYF; DNA: TGTGCCAGCAGCTATACCCCCGGGACAGGGTATTCCGAGCAGTACTTC
J: TRBJ2-1; length: 16; D: TRBD1; size: many; V: TRBV18; CDR3: CASSPSGTGGYNEQFF; DNA: TGTGCCAGCTCACCTTCCGGGACAGGGGGCTACAATGAGCAGTTCTTC
J: TRBJ2-4; length: 15; D: .; size: few; V: TRBV5-4; CDR3: CATSSPAEAKNIQYF; DNA: TGTGCCACTTCGAGTCCCGCGGAAGCCAAAAACATTCAGTACTTC
J: TRBJ1-1; length: 17; D: TRBD1; size: few; V: TRBV27; CDR3: CASSPLQGQVWNTEAFF; DNA: TGTGCCAGCAGTCCTCTACAAGGACAGGTATGGAACACTGAAGCTTTCTTT
J: TRBJ2-4; length: 15; D: TRBD1; size: .; V: TRBV6-2/TRBV6-3; CDR3: CASSYFDRESAIQYF; DNA: TGTGCCAGCAGTTACTTTGACAGGGAAAGCGCGATTCAGTACTTC
J: TRBJ2-5; length: 14; D: .; size: .; V: TRBV6-5; CDR3: CASSATRFQETQYF; DNA: TGTGCCAGCAGCGCCACCAGGTTCCAAGAGACCCAGTACTTC
J: TRBJ2-6; length: 17; D: .; size: .; V: TRBV14; CDR3: CASSQRRGRTGANVLTF; DNA: TGTGCCAGCAGCCAAAGGAGGGGCAGGACTGGGGCCAACGTCCTGACTTTC
J: TRBJ1-1; length: 13; D: .; size: many; V: TRBV28; CDR3: CASSSDGFTEAFF; DNA: TGTGCCAGCAGCTCCGACGGTTTCACTGAAGCTTTCTTT
J: TRBJ2-2; length: 17; D: .; size: few; V: TRBV18; CDR3: CASSPPNGTAWTGELFF; DNA: TGTGCCAGCTCACCACCGAACGGGACGGCGTGGACCGGGGAGCTGTTTTTT
J: TRBJ2-4; length: 14; D: TRBD2; size: many; V: TRBV2; CDR3: CASSVGGTKNIQYF; DNA: TGTGCCAGCAGTGTGGGGGGGACCAAAAACATTCAGTACTTC
J: TRBJ1-1; length: 12; D: .; size: .; V: TRBV2; CDR3: CASGRKNTEAFF; DNA: TGTGCCAGCGGGCGGAAGAACACTGAAGCTTTCTTT
J: TRBJ1-4; length: 12; D: TRBD1; size: .; V: TRBV6-5; CDR3: CASSPTGAYLFF; DNA: TGTGCCAGCAGTCCTACAGGGGCGTACCTGTTTTTT
J: TRBJ2-2; length: 14; D: .; size: many; V: TRBV7-9; CDR3: CASSRQEYTGELFF; DNA: TGTGCCAGCAGCAGACAGGAGTACACCGGGGAGCTGTTTTTT
J: TRBJ2-1; length: 16; D: .; size: few; V: TRBV19; CDR3: CASSIDSPRTVDEQFF; DNA: TGTGCCAGTAGTATAGATTCCCCTCGGACAGTGGATGAGCAGTTCTTC
J: TRBJ2-1; length: 15; D: TRBD1; size: many; V: TRBV7-9; CDR3: CASSHGTGSFHEQFF; DNA: TGTGCCAGCAGCCACGGGACAGGGTCGTTTCATGAGCAGTTCTTC
J: TRBJ1-5; length: 17; D: TRBD1; size: once; V: TRBV6-6; CDR3: CASSYGQGAARNQPQHF; DNA: TGTGCCAGCAGTTACGGACAGGGGGCCGCGCGCAATCAGCCCCAGCATTTT
J: TRBJ2-1; length: 14; D: .; size: once; V: TRBV5-4; CDR3: CATGRDTLYNEQFF; DNA: TGTGCCACGGGCAGGGATACACTATACAATGAGCAGTTCTTC
J: TRBJ2-1; length: 14; D: .; size: .; V: TRBV19; CDR3: CASSIGPAYNEQFF; DNA: TGTGCCAGTAGTATAGGTCCCGCCTACAATGAGCAGTTCTTC
J: TRBJ1-5; length: 15; D: TRBD1; size: few; V: TRBV27; CDR3: CASSFGTGGGQPQHF; DNA: TGTGCCAGCAGTTTTGGTACAGGGGGAGGTCAGCCCCAGCATTTT
J: TRBJ2-2; length: 18; D: TRBD1; size: many; V: TRBV4-1; CDR3: CASSQAGVLDRGTGELFF; DNA: TGCGCCAGCAGCCAAGCCGGCGTGCTGGACAGGGGTACCGGGGAGCTGTTTTTT
J: TRBJ2-5; length: 16; D: TRBD2; size: .; V: TRBV7-6; CDR3: CASSTSGENPQETQYF; DNA: TGTGCCAGCTCGACTAGCGGGGAAAACCCGCAAGAGACCCAGTACTTC
J: TRBJ2-5; length: 14; D: TRBD2; size: .; V: TRBV12-3/TRBV12-4; CDR3: CASGQAGGQETQYF; DNA: TGTGCCAGCGGGCAAGCGGGGGGGCAAGAGACCCAGTACTTC
J: TRBJ2-1; length: 18; D: TRBD2; size: .; V: TRBV7-2; CDR3: CASSPLRLAGGRWDEQFF; DNA: TGTGCCAGCAGCCCACTCCGACTAGCGGGGGGCCGTTGGGATGAGCAGTTCTTC
J: TRBJ2-7; length: 20; D: .; size: .; V: TRBV14; CDR3: CASSQEWPQGLPGEPNEQYF; DNA: TGTGCCAGCAGCCAAGAGTGGCCCCAAGGGCTTCCGGGAGAACCTAACGAGCAGTACTTC
J: TRBJ1-1; length: 13; D: .; size: .; V: TRBV2; CDR3: CVSSVGPGTEAFF; DNA: TGTGTCAGCAGCGTGGGCCCCGGGACTGAAGCTTTCTTT
J: TRBJ1-2; length: 15; D: .; size: .; V: TRBV12-3/TRBV12-4; CDR3: CASSSPDRHNYGYTF; DNA: TGTGCCAGCAGTTCCCCGGACAGACACAACTATGGCTACACCTTC
J: TRBJ1-1; length: 16; D: TRBD1; size: few; V: TRBV10-3; CDR3: CAISDEGAVGATEAFF; DNA: TGTGCCATCAGTGACGAGGGGGCCGTGGGCGCAACTGAAGCTTTCTTT
J: TRBJ2-7; length: 11; D: .; size: few; V: TRBV12-3/TRBV12-4; CDR3: CASSLQGEQYF; DNA: TGTGCCAGCAGTCTCCAGGGGGAGCAGTACTTC
J: TRBJ2-1; length: 17; D: .; size: few; V: TRBV7-2; CDR3: CASSFVGDVWAYNEQFF; DNA: TGTGCCAGCAGCTTCGTAGGTGATGTGTGGGCTTACAATGAGCAGTTCTTC
J: TRBJ2-5; length: 12; D: .; size: .; V: TRBV25-1; CDR3: CASSEYPETQYF; DNA: TGTGCCAGCAGTGAATATCCGGAGACCCAGTACTTC
J: TRBJ2-1; length: 15; D: .; size: few; V: TRBV11-3; CDR3: CASSPSFGAYNEQFF; DNA: TGTGCCAGCAGCCCTTCGTTCGGGGCCTACAATGAGCAGTTCTTC
J: TRBJ2-5; length: 16; D: .; size: .; V: TRBV19; CDR3: CASSISSRGGQETQYF; DNA: TGTGCCAGTAGTATATCTAGCAGGGGGGGACAAGAGACCCAGTACTTC
J: TRBJ2-7; length: 16; D: .; size: many; V: TRBV7-2; CDR3: CASSSRAGTETYEQYF; DNA: TGTGCCAGCAGCTCCCGGGCCGGGACGGAGACCTACGAGCAGTACTTC
J: TRBJ1-1; length: 11; D: .; size: .; V: TRBV29-1; CDR3: CSVEVAPWAFF; DNA: TGCAGCGTTGAAGTGGCGCCATGGGCTTTCTTT
J: TRBJ2-7; length: 17; D: TRBD1; size: many; V: TRBV7-9; CDR3: CASSSTLSGQGAYEQYF; DNA: TGTGCCAGCAGCTCTACACTATCGGGACAGGGGGCTTACGAGCAGTACTTC
J: TRBJ1-2; length: 14; D: .; size: few; V: TRBV12-3/TRBV12-4; CDR3: CASSPPGGGSGYTF; DNA: TGTGCCAGCAGTCCCCCGGGGGGAGGCTCTGGCTACACCTTC
J: TRBJ1-2; length: 16; D: .; size: few; V: TRBV5-4; CDR3: CASSLEVLRGDYGYTF; DNA: TGTGCCAGCAGCCTTGAGGTTCTTCGGGGAGACTATGGCTACACCTTC
J: TRBJ2-6; length: 17; D: .; size: few; V: TRBV4-1; CDR3: CASSQIGKGNGANVLTF; DNA: TGCGCCAGCAGCCAAATTGGGAAAGGGAACGGGGCCAACGTCCTGACTTTC
J: TRBJ2-3; length: 17; D: .; size: few; V: TRBV27; CDR3: CASSLYGEHKEGDTQYF; DNA: TGTGCCAGCAGTTTATATGGTGAACATAAGGAGGGAGATACGCAGTATTTT
J: TRBJ2-7; length: 15; D: .; size: .; V: TRBV6-5; CDR3: CASSYSSAETYEQYF; DNA: TGTGCCAGCAGTTACTCGAGTGCGGAAACCTACGAGCAGTACTTC
J: TRBJ2-3; length: 15; D: TRBD2; size: many; V: TRBV7-2; CDR3: CASSPTSGLTDTQYF; DNA: TGTGCCAGCAGCCCGACTAGCGGGCTCACAGATACGCAGTATTTT